Included here is one TCR beta chain sequence, with context. Every subset's genomic DNA went evenly onto several immunoSEQ plates. The data were produced by immunoSEQ multiplex PCR, yet TCRdb's version contains in-frame clones alone and is incomplete. This table has some 2,100,000 clones, 93% appearing once. Naive CD8 cells lacked CD45RO and underwent positive selection for CCR7, leaving out terminally differentiated effector memory CD45RA+ cells. Per the germline V gene, CDR1 is SGHTA and CDR2 is FQGNSA. CDR3 length: 15 amino acids. V was clipped by 1 base and J by 7 bases, with 14 bases between them. This record belongs to a study of shared clonotypes between healthy human individuals.

This TCR derives from a man between 18 and 29 years old in good health. Some clones in this sample may be carry-over from other donors' samples. V gene TRBV7-2 combines with J gene TRBJ1-5; D is possibly TRBD1 (6 bases). Sample: naive CD8+ T cells from PBMCs. CDR3 bases: TGTGCCAGCAGCTTAGAGGGGGGGGGCCAGCAGCCCCAGCATTTT. Protein product: CASSLEGGGQQPQHF.